This T cell receptor (beta chain) was documented in a study of blood T cells in healthy people across ages. Study context: Roughly one uniquely barcoded beta molecule per two T cells was captured.

Overall study findings and caveats: A roughly linear age-dependent decrease characterized TCR beta diversity per million T cells.

A sample-barcoded 5' primer and a J-beta primer mix were used in a second PCR of roughly 7 to 11 cycles. Each cDNA was tagged by a template-switch adaptor containing 12 random nucleotides. TCRdb processed the 5' RACE reads anew with MiXCR; each CDR3 protein has one entry. The data hold 1.5 million to 2 million distinct CDR3 sequences, with roughly 27% observed a single time. V lost 4 bases to trimming and J lost 2 bases, with 12 bases between them. Germline V CDR1 and CDR2: GTSNPN, SVGIG (reference sequence). This CDR3 is 13 amino acids long. This clonotype was detected ten times or more. Its specificity is unknown. In each sample, at least 6.5 million PBMCs were isolated.

This clonotype was sampled from a woman between 25 and 40 years old in good health. Material: blood. This chain joins TRBV30 and TRBJ2-7, with unresolved D. The CDR3 region is CAWIITGAYEQYF. The CDR3 coding sequence is TGTGCCTGGATCATTACGGGCGCCTACGAGCAGTACTTC.